These 26 T cell receptor beta chains were sequenced from one sample in a study of T cells in Graves' hyperthyroidism and ophthalmopathy. The CDR3 regions of TCR beta were amplified from RNA transcripts. With the HTBI primer set, the TCR CDR3 went through a first round of RT-PCR. TCRdb itself ran the multiplex PCR reads through MiXCR, one entry per CDR3 protein. In the table there are a few hundred thousand distinct CDR3 sequences, more than 15% of which are singletons. Sequenced sample: blood. These receptors came from a woman between 40 and 50 years old with Graves' ophthalmopathy.

The gene calls are TRBV3-1 and TRBJ1-2, with D possibly being TRBD1 (6 bases). Germline lookup yields CDR1 LGHDT and CDR2 YNNKEL (reference sequence). The CDR3 has 13 amino acids. V was trimmed by 0 bases and J by 8 bases, leaving 10 bases between them. In DNA form, the CDR3 reads TGTGCCAGCAGCCAAGAGGGAGGGGGAGGCTACACCTTC. Translating gives CASSQEGGGGYTF.

A remark on this clonotype: At one end the junction does not follow the germline gene, possibly because of a read error. The V gene is TRBV10-3, the J gene TRBJ2-7; 8 nucleotides agree with TRBD1. Germline V gene lookup returns CDR1 ENHRY and CDR2 SYGVKD. The CDR3 is made up of 15 amino acids. The CDR3 region is CASSVPDREAYEQYF. The CDR3 nucleotides are TGTGCCAGCAGTGTGCCGGACAGGGAAGCCTACGAGCAGTACTTC.

The chain recombines TRBV3-1 with TRBJ1-2; D is possibly TRBD1 (5 bases). The germline gives CDR1 LGHDT, CDR2 YNNKEL (reference sequence). With 2 bases removed from V and 1 base from J, the gap between germline ends came to 8 bases. The CDR3 has 14 amino acids. CDR3 nucleotides: TGTGCCAGCAGCCAACAGGGCTTTAACTATGGCTACACCTTC. It codes for CASSQQGFNYGYTF.

This rearrangement joins TRBV7-9 to TRBJ1-1, with D possibly being TRBD1 (6 bases). Between the trimmed V and J ends, which lost 8 bases and 6 bases, there was a span of 19 bases. Germline loops: CDR1 SEHNR, CDR2 FQNEAQ (reference sequence). There are 14 residues in the CDR3. In nucleotides, the CDR3 is TGTGCCAGCGGCCCCCACCTACAGGGCCCTGAAGCTTTCTTT. Protein: CASGPHLQGPEAFF. The variable domain in full, with the rest retrieved from reference TRBV7-9 and TRBJ1-1, is DTGVSQNPRHKITKRGQNVTFRCDPISEHNRLYWYRQTLGQGPEFLTYFQNEAQLEKSRLLSDRFSAERPKGSFSTLEIQRTEQGDSAMYLCASGPHLQGPEAFFGQGTRLTVV.

There are many counts of this clonotype. This chain joins TRBV20-1 and TRBJ2-7; 12 positions match TRBD2. The CDR3 runs to 18 residues. CDR1 is DFQATT, CDR2 SNEGSKA, per germline (reference sequence). V dropped 3 bases and J dropped 4; count of bases not matched to a gene: 16. The CDR3 protein is CSASTTGLATSGSYEQYF. The CDR3, as DNA: TGCAGTGCTAGTACCACAGGGTTGGCGACTAGCGGGAGTTACGAGCAGTACTTC.

Concerning this clonotype itself: This sequence may be a read error, since a much larger clone differs from it by one base. The chain carries TRBV20-1 and TRBJ2-5, with D perhaps matching TRBD2 (6 bases). This CDR3 comprises 15 residues. The V gene's germline CDR1 is DFQATT and CDR2 SNEGSKA (reference sequence). CDR3 DNA sequence: TGCAGAGCTAGAATGGCTAGCGAACCGCAAGAGACCCAGTACTTC. It specifies CRARMASEPQETQYF.

The chain is built from TRBV12-3 or TRBV12-4 and TRBJ2-5; 8 bases are shared with TRBD1. The CDR3 consists of 14 residues. Trimming removed 7 bases from V and 5 bases from J; junction bases left unmatched: 9. The CDR3 is CASTTRDRIETQYF. The CDR3 DNA sequence: TGTGCCAGCACCACAAGGGACAGGATTGAGACCCAGTACTTC.

This chain joins TRBV20-1 and TRBJ1-2, with 11 bases fitting TRBD1. The CDR3 is 13 amino acids. V was pared by 5 bases and J by 3 bases, with 2 bases of the junction left unmatched. Germline V gene sequence: CDR1 DFQATT, CDR2 SNEGSKA (reference sequence). CDR3 amino acids: CSAGQGADYGYTF. CDR3 DNA: TGCAGTGCTGGACAGGGGGCGGACTATGGCTACACCTTC.

The sample holds many counts of this clonotype. The chain recombines TRBV20-1 with TRBJ2-3; D gene uncertain. The CDR3 has 17 amino acids. Looked up from germline, CDR1 is DFQATT and CDR2 is SNEGSKA (reference sequence). The V and J ends lost 2 bases and 0 bases respectively, with 18 bases between them. The CDR3 sequence is CSARPKPLAISTDTQYF. DNA for the CDR3: TGCAGTGCTAGACCCAAGCCCTTAGCAATTAGCACAGATACGCAGTATTTT.

This clonotype came up a few times. The rearrangement joins TRBV12-3 or TRBV12-4 to TRBJ2-7, with 7 bases that match TRBD2. With 5 bases clipped from V and 3 bases from J, the junction kept 13 bases outside the gene matches. The CDR3 is made up of 16 amino acids. The CDR3: CASSPPPGSGDYEQYF. In DNA form, the CDR3 reads TGTGCCAGCAGTCCCCCGCCGGGGAGCGGGGACTACGAGCAGTACTTC.

The CDR3 sequence: CASSKLGDYGYTF. CDR3 nucleotides: TGTGCCAGCTCAAAACTGGGCGACTATGGCTACACCTTC. The V gene is TRBV18, the J gene TRBJ1-2; D is undetermined. The ends were cut back, 5 bases at V and 3 bases at J, with 10 bases in the middle. Germline CDR1 KGHSH, CDR2 LQKENI. The CDR3 has 13 residues.

J is TRBJ1-3 and V is TRBV10-3, with D perhaps matching TRBD1 (5 bases). The CDR3 is 12 amino acids. Trimming stripped 10 bases from V and 4 bases from J, with 11 bases between. The germline gives CDR1 ENHRY, CDR2 SYGVKD. This CDR3 is CATGGNGNTIYF. CDR3 bases: TGTGCCACTGGGGGAAACGGAAACACCATATATTTT.

Many counts were recorded for this clonotype. The chain joins TRBV6-1 to TRBJ2-1, with 10 bases identical to TRBD2. The CDR3 is 15 residues long. The V gene end was trimmed by 5 bases and the J gene end by 7 bases; junction bases not matched to a gene: 8. The germline V gene has CDR1 MNHNS and CDR2 SASEGT. The CDR3 sequence: CASSPASGGGNEQFF. Here the CDR3 DNA reads TGTGCCAGCAGTCCGGCTAGCGGGGGTGGAAATGAGCAGTTCTTC.

As concerns this clonotype: This clone may be a read error of a much larger clone one base away. The gene calls are TRBV11-2 and TRBJ1-4; weak D call: TRBD1 (6 bases). The CDR3 has 15 residues. Germline assignment: CDR1 SGHAT and CDR2 FQNNGV. The V end lost 6 bases, the J end lost 6 bases, and 17 bases lay between the germline ends. The CDR3 DNA reads as TGTGCCAGCAGTCCAATAAGGACAGAGGATGAAAAACTGTTTTTT. Encoded protein: CASSPIRTEDEKLFF.

In its sample, this clonotype was seen a few times. V is TRBV6-5 and J is TRBJ2-2; D unclear. Germline CDR1 and CDR2: MNHEY and SVGAGI. The V end was cut by 0 bases, the J end by 0 bases, with 17 bases between. The CDR3 totals 19 residues. The CDR3, as DNA: TGTGCCAGCAGTTACTCAGCCAGATCCCCGTTCGCGAACACCGGGGAGCTGTTTTTT. This translates into CASSYSARSPFANTGELFF.

This clonotype was recorded a few times. DNA of the CDR3: TGTGCCAGCAGCCAATGGAGTGAAAAACTGTTTTTT. Amino acids: CASSQWSEKLFF. The chain employs TRBV14 and TRBJ1-4, with unresolved D. CDR1 is SGHDN and CDR2 is FVKESK in the germline V gene. V shed 2 bases and J shed 7 bases, with 5 bases lying between them. This CDR3 comprises 12 residues.

This clonotype was detected a few times. The CDR3 spells CSVAAGTGDNSPLHF. For the CDR3, the DNA is TGCAGCGTCGCCGCCGGGACAGGGGACAATTCACCCCTCCACTTT. The chain has TRBV29-1 and TRBJ1-6, with 10 bases that match TRBD1. The CDR3 runs to 15 residues. Trimming took 6 bases from V and 7 from J; bases not matched to a gene: 9. CDR1 and CDR2 from the germline V gene are SQVTM and ANQGSEA.

The V call is TRBV27, the J call TRBJ1-5; D call uncertain. CDR3 length: 14 amino acids. CDR1 is MNHEY and CDR2 is SMNVEV in the germline V gene (reference sequence). Trimming pared 6 bases from V and 6 bases from J, leaving 15 bases between. CDR3 coding DNA: TGTGCCAGCAGCCCCGGGAGGGTTGGTCAGCCCCAGCATTTT. It is translated as CASSPGRVGQPQHF.

The sample holds a few counts of this clonotype. The V and J genes are TRBV3-1 and TRBJ2-1; a possible D gene is TRBD1 (5 bases). CDR3 length: 14 amino acids. Germline V gene data show CDR1 as LGHDT and CDR2 as YNNKEL (reference sequence). V shed 0 bases and J shed 5 bases, with 8 bases lying between them. CDR3 sequence (DNA): TGTGCCAGCAGCCAAGATACAGGTAACAATGAGCAGTTCTTC. This sequence encodes CASSQDTGNNEQFF.

This clonotype came up many times. The J gene is TRBJ2-3, the V gene TRBV12-3 or TRBV12-4; D is unresolved. The CDR3 length is 15 residues. Trimming cost V 8 bases and J 1 base, with 16 bases left between them. The DNA of the CDR3 is TGTGCCAGCCACTTGGGAACTACGCGCACAGATACGCAGTATTTT. This gives the protein CASHLGTTRTDTQYF.

With regard to this clonotype: Possible read error: a much larger clone is one base away. The chain couples TRBV7-8 to TRBJ2-7; D unclear. The CDR3 has 14 amino acids. Germline lookup yields CDR1 SGHVS and CDR2 FQNEAQ. In DNA form, the CDR3 reads TGTGCCAGCAGCTTAAGTGTCGGCTCCTACAAGCAGTACTTC. Protein: CASSLSVGSYKQYF.

The chain is built from TRBV7-9 and TRBJ1-5; 10 bases fit TRBD1. The CDR3 spans 17 residues. The V gene end was trimmed by 5 bases and the J gene end by 3 bases; junction bases not matched to a gene: 10. Germline CDR1 and CDR2: SEHNR and FQNEAQ (reference sequence). CDR3 residues: CASSPGTGVSFNQPQHF. CDR3 nucleotide sequence: TGTGCCAGCAGCCCTGGGACAGGGGTCTCTTTCAATCAGCCCCAGCATTTT.

This clonotype was recorded at least ten times. This sequence joins TRBV28 and TRBJ2-3; possibly TRBD2 for D (5 bases). CDR3 length: 15 amino acids. Trimming stripped 5 bases from V and 2 bases from J, with 14 bases between. CDR1 and CDR2 (germline): MDHEN, SYDVKM. The CDR3: CASSPPTKYTDTQYF. CDR3 in DNA: TGTGCCAGCAGTCCTCCGACTAAATACACAGATACGCAGTATTTT.

This clonotype was seen at least ten times. V usage is TRBV28 and J usage is TRBJ2-7, with 8 nucleotides matching TRBD1. The CDR3 has 16 amino acids. Germline V gene sequence: CDR1 MDHEN, CDR2 SYDVKM. V shed 5 bases, J shed 9 bases, and the junction held 18 bases outside the gene matches. CDR3: CASSPGTGSSPIGQYF. CDR3 nucleotide sequence: TGTGCCAGCAGTCCCGGGACAGGTAGTAGTCCTATCGGGCAGTACTTC.

This clonotype was seen more than once but under ten times. CDR3 protein: CASRTSGHNEQFF. CDR3 nucleotides: TGTGCCAGCCGAACTAGCGGACACAATGAGCAGTTCTTC. The gene calls are TRBV6-1 and TRBJ2-1; 8 nucleotides agree with TRBD2. Germline assignment: CDR1 MNHNS and CDR2 SASEGT. The CDR3 contains 13 residues. The trim removed 8 bases at V and 5 bases at J, leaving 5 bases unmatched.

Many counts were recorded for this clonotype. The J gene is TRBJ2-7, the V gene TRBV3-1; D uncertain. Germline V gene lookup returns CDR1 LGHDT and CDR2 YNNKEL (reference sequence). This CDR3 contains 11 residues. With 5 bases removed from V and 3 bases from J, the gap between germline ends came to 5 bases. CDR3 sequence (DNA): TGTGCCAGCAGCAACGACTACGAGCAGTACTTC. Its translation is CASSNDYEQYF.